A single sample gave rise to the 19 T cell receptor beta chains below, sequenced in a study of CD4 T cells in relation to SARS-CoV-2 and coronaviruses. Clones were sequenced by immunoSEQ multiplex PCR, and TCRdb holds only the in-frame ones, with some missing. The sample lists approximately 39,000 clones, about three quarters occurring once. Their recognized antigens are unknown. The specimen was memory CD4+ T cells from PBMCs, cultured in vitro. The receptors come from an adult with COVID-19.

The sample holds a few counts of this clone. V and J are TRBV28 and TRBJ2-2; D unclear. This CDR3 contains 14 residues. Germline V lookup: CDR1 MDHEN, CDR2 SYDVKM. Trimming left V 4 bases short and J 4 bases short, with 10 bases between. CDR3 sequence reads: CASSSIDFTGELFF. The CDR3 nucleotides are TGTGCCAGCAGTTCCATAGACTTCACCGGGGAGCTGTTTTTT.

V and J are TRBV4-1 and TRBJ1-4, with D maybe TRBD1 (5 bases). CDR1 and CDR2 (germline): MGHRA, YSYEKL. This CDR3 contains 19 residues. V was trimmed by 3 bases and J by 2 bases, leaving 22 bases between them. CDR3 residues: CASSHRARWGNTTNEKLFF. The DNA of the CDR3 is TGCGCCAGCAGCCATAGGGCCCGGTGGGGGAATACGACTAATGAAAAACTGTTTTTT.

A few counts support this clone. The rearrangement uses TRBV28 and TRBJ2-2, with a weak D call TRBD1 (6 bases). This CDR3 region has 16 residues. CDR1 is MDHEN, CDR2 SYDVKM, per germline. Trimming pared 5 bases from V and 1 base from J, leaving 14 bases between. The CDR3 coding sequence is TGTGCCAGCAGTCCTAGACAGGTCCTGAACACCGGGGAGCTGTTTTTT. Its protein product is CASSPRQVLNTGELFF.

The V call is TRBV5-1, the J call TRBJ2-2, with 9 bases fitting TRBD2. The trim removed 4 bases at V and 0 bases at J, leaving 1 base unmatched. Germline V gene sequence: CDR1 SGHRS, CDR2 YFSETQ. The CDR3 totals 15 residues. As DNA, the CDR3 is TGCGCCAGCAGCACTAGCGGGCCGAACACCGGGGAGCTGTTTTTT. Protein product: CASSTSGPNTGELFF.

This clone was detected only a few times. This chain links TRBV5-4 with TRBJ1-1; possible D gene TRBD1, 6 bases. Deletions cut 0 bases from V and 5 bases from J, with 14 bases between. Per the germline V gene, CDR1 is SGHNT and CDR2 is YYREEE (reference sequence). The CDR3 has 15 amino acids. The CDR3 reads CASSLVRGTGTEAFF. CDR3 in DNA: TGTGCCAGCAGCTTGGTTAGGGGGACGGGGACTGAAGCTTTCTTT.

This clone was detected once. The rearrangement joins TRBV7-9 to TRBJ2-7; TRBD2 aligns across 15 bases. The CDR3 covers 17 residues. J lost 5 bases, V lost 6 bases, and 11 bases had no gene match. CDR1 is SEHNR and CDR2 is FQNEAQ in the germline V gene (reference sequence). CDR3 nucleotide sequence: TGTGCCAGCAGTGTCGGACTAGCGGGAGGGCCAAGAAACGAGCAGTACTTC. This gives the protein CASSVGLAGGPRNEQYF. The whole variable domain, remainder taken from reference TRBV7-9 and TRBJ2-7, is DTGVSQNPRHKITKRGQNVTFRCDPISEHNRLYWYRQTLGQGPEFLTYFQNEAQLEKSRLLSDRFSAERPKGSFSTLEIQRTEQGDSAMYLCASSVGLAGGPRNEQYFGPGTRLTVT.

This clone was counted only a few times. This chain uses TRBV19 with TRBJ2-1, with D perhaps matching TRBD1 (5 bases). Germline V CDR1 and CDR2: LNHDA, SQIVND (reference sequence). CDR3 length: 17 amino acids. Trimming cost V 4 bases and J 0 bases, with 16 bases left between them. The CDR3 nucleotides are TGTGCCAGTAGTAAGGGGTTCCCTGGAAGCTCCTACAATGAGCAGTTCTTC. The encoded protein is CASSKGFPGSSYNEQFF.

J is TRBJ2-3 and V is TRBV25-1; maybe TRBD1 (5 bases). Germline CDR1 is MGHDK and CDR2 is SYGVNS. CDR3 length equals 13 residues. V was pared by 7 bases and J by 4 bases, with 12 bases between. The CDR3 DNA sequence: TGTGCCAGCATGACAGAGTTCTCAGATACGCAGTATTTT. Its translation: CASMTEFSDTQYF. The full variable domain, completed using reference TRBV25-1 and TRBJ2-3, is EADIYQTPRYLVIGTGKKITLECSQTMGHDKMYWYQQDPGMELHLIHYSYGVNSTEKGDLSSESTVSRIRTEHFPLTLESARPSHTSQYLCASMTEFSDTQYFGPGTRLTVL.

J is TRBJ2-1 and V is TRBV28; weak D call: TRBD2 (5 bases). Trimming cost V 2 bases and J 10 bases, with 15 bases left between them. CDR1 and CDR2 (germline): MDHEN, SYDVKM. The CDR3 totals 14 residues. CDR3 nucleotides: TGTGCCAGCAGTTTAGCCCCGACTTGGAGGGAGCAGTTCTTC. Amino acid sequence: CASSLAPTWREQFF. Complete variable domain (other parts from reference TRBV28 and TRBJ2-1): DVKVTQSSRYLVKRTGEKVFLECVQDMDHENMFWYRQDPGLGLRLIYFSYDVKMKEKGDIPEGYSVSREKKERFSLILESASTNQTSMYLCASSLAPTWREQFFGPGTRLTVL.

The DNA of the CDR3 is TGTGCCAGCAGTCCGGTGACTAGTCGGTTCTTC. It specifies CASSPVTSRFF. The V call is TRBV27, the J call TRBJ2-1; weak D call: TRBD2 (6 bases). The V end was cut by 5 bases, the J end by 15 bases, with 14 bases between. CDR1 is MNHEY, CDR2 SMNVEV, per germline (reference sequence). This CDR3 region has 11 residues.

The chain carries TRBV7-9 and TRBJ2-3, with 7 bases aligning to TRBD2. Germline CDR1 and CDR2: SEHNR and FQNEAQ (reference sequence). Unmatched junction bases numbered 13, after V lost 5 bases and J lost 2 bases. CDR3 size: 17 residues. CDR3 sequence (DNA): TGTGCCAGCAGCCCAATAGAGGGAGGGCCTTTCACAGATACGCAGTATTTT. Encoded protein: CASSPIEGGPFTDTQYF.

In its sample, this clone was seen once. This chain connects TRBV27 to TRBJ1-1, with D unresolved. Germline CDR1 MNHEY, CDR2 SMNVEV (reference sequence). Trimming took 0 bases from V and 3 from J, leaving 5 bases between them. The CDR3 spans 13 residues. CDR3 in amino acids: CASSLSWDTEAFF. The CDR3 bases are TGTGCCAGCAGTTTATCATGGGACACTGAAGCTTTCTTT.

The chain uses TRBV7-3 and TRBJ2-1; D not certain. This CDR3 region has 13 residues. Germline CDR1 SGHTA, CDR2 FQGTGA. V was shortened by 1 base and J by 5 bases, with 6 bases between the two germline ends. This CDR3 is CASSLSLHNEQFF. The DNA for the CDR3 is TGTGCCAGCAGCTTAAGTCTGCACAATGAGCAGTTCTTC.

V gene TRBV7-3 combines with J gene TRBJ2-5; TRBD1 aligns across 7 bases. The germline CDR1 and CDR2 sequences are SGHTA and FQGTGA. The V and J ends lost 5 bases and 5 bases, in that order; junction bases with no gene match: 5. CDR3 length: 13 residues. CDR3 residues: CASSAQGLETQYF. The CDR3 region has the DNA TGTGCCAGCAGCGCACAGGGGTTGGAGACCCAGTACTTC.

This clone was counted only a few times. The gene calls are TRBV19 and TRBJ2-7; 8 positions agree with TRBD1. Trimming took 6 bases from V and 0 from J; bases not matched to a gene: 4. Germline CDR1 is LNHDA and CDR2 is SQIVND (reference sequence). There are 14 residues in the CDR3. CDR3 amino acids: CASRGTGGSYEQYF. CDR3 coding DNA: TGTGCCAGTAGGGGGACAGGCGGCTCCTACGAGCAGTACTTC.

V gene TRBV2 combines with J gene TRBJ2-1; unclear D gene. The CDR3 is 15 residues long. The germline V gene has CDR1 SNHLY and CDR2 FYNNEI. Trimming removed 0 bases at V and 5 bases at J, with 11 bases between. The CDR3 sequence: CASSEALSTHNEQFF. DNA of the CDR3: TGTGCCAGCAGTGAAGCGCTCTCGACCCACAATGAGCAGTTCTTC.

The J gene is TRBJ2-7, the V gene TRBV13; 10 positions agree with TRBD1. J lost 7 bases, V lost 2 bases, and 11 bases had no gene match. This CDR3 is built from 16 residues. CDR1 and CDR2 (germline): PRHDT, FYEKMQ (reference sequence). The CDR3 DNA reads as TGTGCCAGCAGCTTAAGTCAGGGGACAGGGGATGGGGAGCAGTACTTC. It yields the protein CASSLSQGTGDGEQYF.

This sequence joins TRBV3-1 (or the pseudogene TRBV3-2) and TRBJ1-2, with 7 bases aligning to TRBD1. CDR3 length: 16 amino acids. J lost 4 bases, V lost 1 base, and 9 bases had no gene match. Germline values: CDR1 LGHDT, CDR2 YNNKEL (reference sequence). CDR3 sequence reads: CASSQGFGQVGYGYTF. The CDR3 nucleotides are TGTGCCAGCAGCCAAGGTTTCGGACAGGTGGGCTATGGCTACACCTTC.

The genes are TRBV6-5 and TRBJ2-2; D not resolved. V gave up 0 bases and J gave up 1 base, with 6 bases separating them. Germline CDR1 and CDR2: MNHEY and SVGAGI. The CDR3 loop spans 15 amino acids. The CDR3 region is CASSYSRRNTGELFF. The CDR3 DNA is TGTGCCAGCAGTTACTCGAGGCGGAACACCGGGGAGCTGTTTTTT.